This is a list of T cell receptor beta chains from one sample in a study of CD4 T cells in relation to SARS-CoV-2 and coronaviruses. These receptors lack a known antigen. Using immunoSEQ multiplex PCR, the repertoire was profiled, and TCRdb retains in-frame clones only, with some absent. Among about 30,000 clones listed, over 75% were seen once. Specimen: CD4+ T cells from PBMCs, cultured in vitro. These receptor sequences come from a human donor in good health. The CDR3 runs from the conserved cysteine through the conserved F or W. A D gene is named only where the DNA matches it firmly. Clone sizes are given selectively: once, few, many, or a class where the clone is expanded.

J gene: TRBJ2-3; clone size: few; D gene: .; V gene: TRBV5-4; CDR3 protein: CASSQPGSLKDTQYF; CDR3 DNA: TGTGCCAGCAGCCAACCCGGGAGCCTTAAAGATACGCAGTATTTT
J gene: TRBJ2-6; clone size: .; D gene: .; V gene: TRBV30; CDR3 protein: CAWSQGLSGANVLTF; CDR3 DNA: TGTGCCTGGAGTCAGGGCCTCTCTGGGGCCAACGTCCTGACTTTC
J gene: TRBJ2-5; clone size: .; D gene: .; V gene: TRBV18; CDR3 protein: CASSLGDRLQTQYF; CDR3 DNA: TGTGCCAGCTCACTAGGTGACAGGTTGCAGACCCAGTACTTC
J gene: TRBJ1-5; clone size: .; D gene: .; V gene: TRBV20-1; CDR3 protein: CSASRGDQPQHF; CDR3 DNA: TGCAGTGCTAGTAGGGGAGATCAGCCCCAGCATTTT
J gene: TRBJ2-1; clone size: .; D gene: .; V gene: TRBV24-1; CDR3 protein: CATSRLGHEQFF; CDR3 DNA: TGTGCCACCAGTCGGTTAGGGCATGAGCAGTTCTTC
J gene: TRBJ1-2; clone size: .; D gene: .; V gene: TRBV9; CDR3 protein: CASSVGRPYGYTF; CDR3 DNA: TGTGCCAGCAGCGTCGGACGGCCCTATGGCTACACCTTC
J gene: TRBJ2-7; clone size: once; D gene: .; V gene: TRBV6-5; CDR3 protein: CASSSLSGRPGEQYF; CDR3 DNA: TGTGCCAGCAGCTCCCTGAGCGGGCGCCCTGGCGAGCAGTACTTC
J gene: TRBJ1-1; clone size: .; D gene: .; V gene: TRBV5-1; CDR3 protein: CASFLDGGVGNTEAFF; CDR3 DNA: TGCGCCAGCTTCCTCGACGGGGGTGTGGGGAACACTGAAGCTTTCTTT
J gene: TRBJ2-1; clone size: .; D gene: .; V gene: TRBV2; CDR3 protein: CASSEDGPPTYNEQFF; CDR3 DNA: TGTGCCAGCAGTGAAGACGGGCCTCCGACCTACAATGAGCAGTTCTTC
J gene: TRBJ1-2; clone size: .; D gene: .; V gene: TRBV4-2; CDR3 protein: CASSQEPGPTGYTF; CDR3 DNA: TGTGCCAGCAGCCAAGAACCAGGGCCCACTGGCTACACCTTC
J gene: TRBJ1-1; clone size: .; D gene: TRBD1; V gene: TRBV5-6; CDR3 protein: CASSTLDRDTEAFF; CDR3 DNA: TGTGCCAGCAGCACCCTTGACAGGGACACTGAAGCTTTCTTT
J gene: TRBJ2-1; clone size: .; D gene: .; V gene: TRBV6-5; CDR3 protein: CASSYVGEQFF; CDR3 DNA: TGTGCCAGCAGTTACGTGGGAGAGCAGTTCTTC
J gene: TRBJ1-1; clone size: few; D gene: .; V gene: TRBV7-2; CDR3 protein: CASSLGWGTEAFF; CDR3 DNA: TGTGCCAGCAGCCTCGGGTGGGGAACTGAAGCTTTCTTT
J gene: TRBJ2-5; clone size: .; D gene: TRBD2; V gene: TRBV5-1; CDR3 protein: CASRDGPGLGTQYF; CDR3 DNA: TGCGCCAGCAGGGACGGGCCAGGACTAGGGACCCAGTACTTC
J gene: TRBJ1-1; clone size: .; D gene: .; V gene: TRBV27; CDR3 protein: CASSFGGFNTEAFF; CDR3 DNA: TGTGCCAGCAGTTTCGGAGGGTTTAACACTGAAGCTTTCTTT
J gene: TRBJ1-2; clone size: few; D gene: TRBD1; V gene: TRBV7-9; CDR3 protein: CASSLETGGVRYGYTF; CDR3 DNA: TGTGCCAGCAGCCTCGAAACAGGGGGCGTGAGGTATGGCTACACCTTC
J gene: TRBJ2-5; clone size: .; D gene: .; V gene: TRBV19; CDR3 protein: CASSPIGPFQETQYF; CDR3 DNA: TGTGCCAGTAGTCCCATTGGACCTTTCCAAGAGACCCAGTACTTC
J gene: TRBJ2-1; clone size: few; D gene: TRBD2; V gene: TRBV7-9; CDR3 protein: CASRPTSGGANEQFF; CDR3 DNA: TGTGCCAGCAGACCGACTAGCGGGGGGGCAAATGAGCAGTTCTTC
J gene: TRBJ1-2; clone size: .; D gene: .; V gene: TRBV5-4; CDR3 protein: CASSLELGRVLIYGGGYTF; CDR3 DNA: TGTGCCAGCAGCTTGGAGCTAGGCAGGGTCCTGATATACGGCGGTGGCTACACCTTC
J gene: TRBJ1-2; clone size: .; D gene: .; V gene: TRBV2; CDR3 protein: CASSAGSYGYTF; CDR3 DNA: TGTGCCAGCAGCGCGGGGAGCTATGGCTACACCTTC
J gene: TRBJ2-1; clone size: .; D gene: .; V gene: TRBV20-1; CDR3 protein: CSARFGSEQFF; CDR3 DNA: TGCAGTGCTAGATTCGGCTCAGAGCAGTTCTTC
J gene: TRBJ1-6; clone size: few; D gene: .; V gene: TRBV19; CDR3 protein: CASSIRGSLDSPLHF; CDR3 DNA: TGTGCCAGTAGTATTCGGGGATCCTTAGATTCACCCCTCCACTTT
J gene: TRBJ2-5; clone size: few; D gene: .; V gene: TRBV11-2; CDR3 protein: CASSSLGEETQYF; CDR3 DNA: TGTGCCAGCAGCTCCTTAGGGGAAGAGACCCAGTACTTC
J gene: TRBJ1-1; clone size: .; D gene: .; V gene: TRBV27; CDR3 protein: CASSLSGSPMDTEAFF; CDR3 DNA: TGTGCCAGCAGTTTATCGGGCAGCCCGATGGACACTGAAGCTTTCTTT
J gene: TRBJ1-1; clone size: .; D gene: .; V gene: TRBV7-2; CDR3 protein: CASSLMAGGFQLGAFF; CDR3 DNA: TGTGCCAGCAGCTTAATGGCGGGGGGCTTCCAGCTCGGAGCTTTCTTT
J gene: TRBJ1-6; clone size: .; D gene: TRBD1; V gene: TRBV10-3; CDR3 protein: CAISEYPGQANSPLHF; CDR3 DNA: TGTGCCATCAGTGAGTACCCCGGACAGGCTAATTCACCCCTCCACTTT
J gene: TRBJ1-5; clone size: few; D gene: .; V gene: TRBV7-3; CDR3 protein: CASALGDNQPQHF; CDR3 DNA: TGTGCCAGTGCCCTGGGGGATAATCAGCCCCAGCATTTT
J gene: TRBJ2-5; clone size: .; D gene: .; V gene: TRBV11-2; CDR3 protein: CASSQRGVWEGQETQYF; CDR3 DNA: TGTGCCAGCAGCCAGAGGGGGGTCTGGGAGGGCCAAGAGACCCAGTACTTC
J gene: TRBJ2-3; clone size: .; D gene: .; V gene: TRBV10-3; CDR3 protein: CAISDGLGTDTQYF; CDR3 DNA: TGTGCCATCAGTGACGGTCTCGGCACAGATACGCAGTATTTT
J gene: TRBJ2-1; clone size: .; D gene: TRBD2; V gene: TRBV9; CDR3 protein: CASSVDLAGEGGHEQFF; CDR3 DNA: TGTGCCAGCAGCGTAGACTTAGCGGGAGAGGGTGGGCATGAGCAGTTCTTC
J gene: TRBJ1-2; clone size: .; D gene: TRBD1; V gene: TRBV7-9; CDR3 protein: CASSLTQGAQGYTF; CDR3 DNA: TGTGCCAGCAGCCTTACTCAGGGGGCTCAGGGCTACACCTTC
J gene: TRBJ1-2; clone size: .; D gene: .; V gene: TRBV10-3; CDR3 protein: CAISGQANYGYTF; CDR3 DNA: TGTGCCATCAGTGGACAGGCGAACTATGGCTACACCTTC
J gene: TRBJ2-2; clone size: few; D gene: .; V gene: TRBV24-1; CDR3 protein: CATMSGLSGELFF; CDR3 DNA: TGTGCCACCATGTCAGGTTTGTCCGGGGAGCTGTTTTTT